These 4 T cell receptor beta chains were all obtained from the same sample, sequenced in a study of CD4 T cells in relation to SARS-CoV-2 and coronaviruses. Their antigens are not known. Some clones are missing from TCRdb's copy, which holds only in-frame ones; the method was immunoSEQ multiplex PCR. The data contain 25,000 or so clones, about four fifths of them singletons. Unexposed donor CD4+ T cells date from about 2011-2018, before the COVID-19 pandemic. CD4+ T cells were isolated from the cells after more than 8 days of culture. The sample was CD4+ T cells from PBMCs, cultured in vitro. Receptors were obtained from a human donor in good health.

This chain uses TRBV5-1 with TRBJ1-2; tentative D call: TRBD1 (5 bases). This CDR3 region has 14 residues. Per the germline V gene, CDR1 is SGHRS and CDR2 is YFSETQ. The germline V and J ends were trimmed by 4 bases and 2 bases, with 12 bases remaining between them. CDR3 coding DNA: TGCGCCAGCAGCCCGGCGGGGCAAAACTATGGCTACACCTTC. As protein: CASSPAGQNYGYTF.

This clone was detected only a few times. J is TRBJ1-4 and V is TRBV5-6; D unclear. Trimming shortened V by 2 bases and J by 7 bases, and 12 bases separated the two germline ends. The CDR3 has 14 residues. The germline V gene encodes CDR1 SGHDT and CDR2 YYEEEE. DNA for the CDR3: TGTGCCAGCAGCTTAACAGCAGTTGCTGAAAAACTGTTTTTT. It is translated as CASSLTAVAEKLFF.

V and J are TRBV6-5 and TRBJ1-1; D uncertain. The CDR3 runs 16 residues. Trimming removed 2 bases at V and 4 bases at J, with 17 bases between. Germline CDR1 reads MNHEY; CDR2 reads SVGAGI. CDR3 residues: CASSYELGRVSTEAFF. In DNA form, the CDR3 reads TGTGCCAGCAGTTACGAGCTCGGACGTGTGTCCACTGAAGCTTTCTTT.

CDR3 sequence (DNA): TGTGCCAGCAGCTTAGGGACGTACACAGATACGCAGTATTTT. Translated: CASSLGTYTDTQYF. The chain couples TRBV5-6 to TRBJ2-3; D assignment may be TRBD1 or TRBD2 (5 bases each). The CDR3 has 14 amino acids. The germline CDR1 and CDR2 sequences are SGHDT and YYEEEE. V shed 2 bases and J shed 2 bases, with 9 bases lying between them.